The 25 T cell receptor beta chains below all came from one sample that was sequenced in a study of CD8 T cells in ankylosing spondylitis. TCRdb recomputed calls from the 5' RACE reads with MiXCR, one row per CDR3 protein. The sample yields 180,000 or so distinct CDR3 sequences, about 9.9% seen once. What was sequenced was blood, either unsorted or a sorted T cell fraction (not recorded which). These receptors were taken from a male donor with ankylosing spondylitis or in good health (not recorded which).

This clonotype has a count of ten or more. The chain has TRBV5-1 and TRBJ2-5, with D perhaps matching TRBD2 (6 bases). Germline V gene lookup returns CDR1 SGHRS and CDR2 YFSETQ. With 2 bases removed from V and 0 bases from J, the gap between germline ends came to 8 bases. CDR3 length equals 14 residues. CDR3 coding DNA: TGCGCCAGCAGCTTCGGAGGGGACCAAGAGACCCAGTACTTC. The encoded protein is CASSFGGDQETQYF.

This chain uses TRBV19 with TRBJ1-5; 7 bases fit TRBD1. The CDR3 is made up of 16 amino acids. Germline trimming cut 4 bases from V and 2 bases from J; bases unmatched to any gene: 8. The germline V gene encodes CDR1 LNHDA and CDR2 SQIVND (reference sequence). CDR3 nucleotide sequence: TGTGCCAGTAGTAACGACAGGGCTAAGGGCAATCAGCCCCAGCATTTT. It translates to CASSNDRAKGNQPQHF.

This clonotype was recorded a few times. V and J are TRBV7-2 and TRBJ1-4; D might be TRBD1 (5 bases). The CDR3 is 16 residues long. V dropped 5 bases and J dropped 0 bases, with 13 bases sitting between them. Germline CDR1 reads SGHTA; CDR2 reads FQGNSA. This chain's CDR3 is CASSPGLGATNEKLFF. The DNA of the CDR3 is TGTGCCAGCAGCCCAGGTTTGGGGGCAACTAATGAAAAACTGTTTTTT. The variable domain in full, completed from reference TRBV7-2 and TRBJ1-4, reads GAGVSQSPSNKVTEKGKDVELRCDPISGHTALYWYRQSLGQGLEFLIYFQGNSAPDKSGLPSDRFSAERTGGSVSTLTIQRTQQEDSAVYLCASSPGLGATNEKLFFGSGTQLSVL.

CDR3 in amino acids: CASSLGGAPDTQYF. The CDR3 nucleotides read TGTGCCAGCAGTTTAGGGGGGGCCCCAGATACGCAGTATTTT. The chain is built from TRBV12-3 or TRBV12-4 and TRBJ2-3; D may correspond to TRBD1 or TRBD2 (6 bases each). The CDR3 has 14 amino acids. V was cut by 1 base and J by 4 bases, with 9 bases left in between.

In this sample, this clonotype turned up many times. This may come from a read error, since a much larger clone is one base off. The V gene is TRBV6-6, the J gene TRBJ2-7, with D unresolved. The ends were cut back, 2 bases at V and 3 bases at J, with 2 bases in the middle. This CDR3 contains 11 residues. CDR1 and CDR2 (germline): MNHNY, SVGAGI (reference sequence). The CDR3 here is CASSYNYEQYF. CDR3 DNA sequence: TGTGCCAGCAGTTACAACTACGAGCAGTACTTC.

This clonotype has ten or more counts. V usage is TRBV5-1 and J usage is TRBJ2-2; possible D gene TRBD1, 6 bases. The length of the CDR3 is 14 residues. Germline V gene data show CDR1 as SGHRS and CDR2 as YFSETQ. The V and J ends lost 4 bases and 7 bases respectively, with 14 bases between them. The CDR3 loop reads CASSRDISRGELFF. The CDR3 nucleotides read TGCGCCAGCAGCCGGGACATCTCCCGCGGGGAGCTGTTTTTT.

V usage is TRBV10-3 and J usage is TRBJ1-2; no clear D. The CDR3 is 13 residues long. CDR1 ENHRY and CDR2 SYGVKD come from the germline V gene. Trimming took 7 bases from V and 4 from J, leaving 13 bases between them. CDR3 protein: CAITSRDTYGYTF. As DNA, the CDR3 is TGTGCCATCACCTCCCGAGACACCTATGGCTACACCTTC.

This clonotype was observed at least ten times. This chain uses TRBV10-3 with TRBJ2-3; 15 bases align to TRBD2. The germline gives CDR1 ENHRY, CDR2 SYGVKD. Trimming at V came to 10 bases and at J to 3 bases, leaving 11 bases not matched to a gene. The CDR3 runs to 17 residues. CDR3 bases: TGTGCCACCGGACTAGCGGGGGGGCATCTTAGGACAGATACGCAGTATTTT. Translating it yields CATGLAGGHLRTDTQYF.

For the CDR3, the DNA is TGTGCCAGCAGCTTAGGGGGACGGAACACCGGGGAGCTGTTTTTT. Encoded protein: CASSLGGRNTGELFF. The J gene is TRBJ2-2, the V gene TRBV7-2; tentatively, D is TRBD1 or TRBD2 (5 bases each). V was pared by 1 base and J by 1 base, with 7 bases between. Germline V lookup: CDR1 SGHTA, CDR2 FQGNSA. The CDR3 extends over 15 amino acids.

This clonotype was detected ten times or more. This chain uses TRBV20-1 with TRBJ2-1; D is undetermined. Germline lookup yields CDR1 DFQATT and CDR2 SNEGSKA (reference sequence). CDR3 length: 11 amino acids. The CDR3 DNA reads as TGCAGCTTCAACTCCTACAATGAGCAGTTCTTC. It specifies CSFNSYNEQFF.

There are a few counts of this clonotype. V gene TRBV27 combines with J gene TRBJ1-2; D is unclear. V was clipped by 5 bases and J by 4 bases, with 14 bases between them. The CDR3 sequence is 14 residues long. Germline V lookup: CDR1 MNHEY, CDR2 SMNVEV (reference sequence). In DNA, the CDR3 is TGTGCCAGCAGTCCCACCAAATCAAGCTATGGCTACACCTTC. Translation: CASSPTKSSYGYTF.

The chain links TRBV10-2 to TRBJ2-3, with 7 bases identical to TRBD1. From germline, CDR1 is WSHSY and CDR2 SAAADI. The CDR3 spans 16 residues. V was pared by 2 bases and J by 3 bases, with 8 bases of the junction left unmatched. CDR3 DNA: TGCGCCAGCAGTGAGATCGGTGCAGGGGGAACAGATACGCAGTATTTT. The encoded protein is CASSEIGAGGTDTQYF.

Turning to this clonotype: A much larger clone lies one base from this, so it may be a read error. The chain links TRBV3-1 to TRBJ2-5; D may be TRBD1 (5 bases). Germline V gene lookup returns CDR1 LGHDT and CDR2 YNNKEL (reference sequence). The CDR3 extends over 15 amino acids. CDR3 in amino acids: CASCQDLDSEETQYF. The CDR3 DNA follows: TGTGCCAGCTGCCAAGATCTCGACAGTGAAGAGACCCAGTACTTC.

This clonotype was detected ten times or more. This chain joins TRBV9 and TRBJ2-7; no reliable D call. Trimming removed 0 bases at V and 1 base at J, with 8 bases between. Germline CDR1 and CDR2: SGDLS and YYNGEE. The CDR3 sequence is 14 residues long. The CDR3 reads CASSVETSSYEQYF. DNA for the CDR3: TGTGCCAGCAGCGTAGAGACTTCTTCCTACGAGCAGTACTTC.

This clonotype has at least ten counts. V usage is TRBV11-2 and J usage is TRBJ2-2, with TRBD2 matching 13 bases. CDR3 size: 15 residues. The trim removed 3 bases at V and 6 bases at J, leaving 1 base unmatched. The germline V gene encodes CDR1 SGHAT and CDR2 FQNNGV. The CDR3 DNA reads TGTGCCAGCAGCTTCGGACTAGCGGGAGCCGGGGAGCTGTTTTTT. Translating it yields CASSFGLAGAGELFF.

This clonotype was observed many times. V gene TRBV7-9 combines with J gene TRBJ2-1; no firm D call. V lost 3 bases and J lost 7, with 13 bases in between. This CDR3 is 14 amino acids long. The germline V gene encodes CDR1 SEHNR and CDR2 FQNEAQ (reference sequence). The CDR3 bases are TGTGCCAGCAGCTTCAGTGTCTATGTGAATGAGCAGTTCTTC. Its protein is CASSFSVYVNEQFF.

The gene calls are TRBV27 and TRBJ2-2; TRBD1 matches 9 bases. The CDR3 extends over 15 amino acids. The V gene's germline CDR1 is MNHEY and CDR2 SMNVEV (reference sequence). Germline trimming cut 3 bases from V and 5 bases from J; bases unmatched to any gene: 4. The CDR3 DNA follows: TGTGCCAGCAGTTTTTGGGACAGGGTAACCGGGGAGCTGTTTTTT. Amino acids: CASSFWDRVTGELFF.

This clonotype was detected ten times or more. The chain uses TRBV5-5 and TRBJ1-2; no definite D call. V was clipped by 0 bases and J by 9 bases, with 12 bases between them. CDR3 size: 13 residues. CDR1 is SGHKS and CDR2 is YYEKEE in the germline V gene (reference sequence). This chain's CDR3 is CASSLDGEISYTF. The DNA of the CDR3 is TGTGCCAGCAGCTTGGACGGGGAGATTAGCTACACCTTC.

In its sample, this clonotype was seen many times. The V call is TRBV29-1, the J call TRBJ2-7; maybe TRBD1 (5 bases). The CDR3 totals 12 residues. The V end was cut by 4 bases, the J end by 4 bases, with 11 bases between. In germline, CDR1 is SQVTM, CDR2 ANQGSEA. CDR3: CSVADGQYEQYF. The CDR3 DNA is TGCAGCGTTGCAGACGGACAATACGAGCAGTACTTC.

This clonotype was counted many times. The chain uses TRBV12-3 or TRBV12-4 and TRBJ2-7; 7 bases line up with TRBD1. Trimming removed 5 bases from V and 4 bases from J; junction bases left unmatched: 5. The CDR3 spans 13 residues. For the CDR3, the DNA is TGTGCCAGCAGTCTACAACAGGGGTACGAGCAGTACTTC. As protein: CASSLQQGYEQYF.

This clonotype was detected many times. The V gene is TRBV28, the J gene TRBJ2-7, with TRBD1 matching over 10 bases. After removal of 6 bases from V and 4 bases from J, the junction contained 6 bases not matched to a gene. Germline CDR1 is MDHEN and CDR2 is SYDVKM. CDR3 length: 14 residues. CDR3 protein: CASRGTGVVYEQYF. The CDR3 nucleotides read TGTGCCAGCAGGGGGACAGGGGTAGTGTACGAGCAGTACTTC.

This clonotype was observed many times. V is TRBV5-1 and J is TRBJ2-7, with D possibly matching TRBD2 (6 bases). V was trimmed by 5 bases and J by 0 bases, leaving 9 bases between them. Germline V gene lookup returns CDR1 SGHRS and CDR2 YFSETQ. The CDR3 is 13 amino acids. The CDR3 DNA follows: TGCGCCAGCAGATCGGAGGGCTCCTACGAGCAGTACTTC. This gives the protein CASRSEGSYEQYF.

This clonotype was detected many times. The chain employs TRBV15 and TRBJ2-4; 11 nucleotides line up with TRBD2. The CDR3 loop spans 18 amino acids. Germline V gene data show CDR1 as LNHNV and CDR2 as YYDKDF (reference sequence). V gave up 6 bases and J gave up 5 bases; unmatched junction bases: 15. CDR3 sequence (DNA): TGTGCCACCAGTCCAGAAAAGACTAGCGGGACCCCCGAAAACATTCAGTACTTC. Amino acids: CATSPEKTSGTPENIQYF.

This clonotype was counted between two and nine times. The chain combines TRBV11-2 with TRBJ2-1, with D perhaps matching TRBD1 (6 bases). The V gene lost 1 base and the J gene lost 4 bases, with 11 bases spanning the gap. This CDR3 contains 15 residues. Germline loops: CDR1 SGHAT, CDR2 FQNNGV. CDR3 loop: CASSLGGLPYNEQFF. The CDR3 DNA is TGTGCCAGCAGCTTAGGGGGGCTGCCTTACAATGAGCAGTTCTTC.

There are a few counts of this clonotype. The chain carries TRBV20-1 and TRBJ2-3; 8 bases are a match to TRBD2. The V and J ends lost 0 bases and 6 bases, in that order; junction bases with no gene match: 11. CDR3 length: 16 amino acids. Per the germline V gene, CDR1 is DFQATT and CDR2 is SNEGSKA (reference sequence). CDR3 nucleotide sequence: TGCAGTGCTAGAGATTCTAGCGGGTCGCGGGAGGATACGCAGTATTTT. This sequence encodes CSARDSSGSREDTQYF.